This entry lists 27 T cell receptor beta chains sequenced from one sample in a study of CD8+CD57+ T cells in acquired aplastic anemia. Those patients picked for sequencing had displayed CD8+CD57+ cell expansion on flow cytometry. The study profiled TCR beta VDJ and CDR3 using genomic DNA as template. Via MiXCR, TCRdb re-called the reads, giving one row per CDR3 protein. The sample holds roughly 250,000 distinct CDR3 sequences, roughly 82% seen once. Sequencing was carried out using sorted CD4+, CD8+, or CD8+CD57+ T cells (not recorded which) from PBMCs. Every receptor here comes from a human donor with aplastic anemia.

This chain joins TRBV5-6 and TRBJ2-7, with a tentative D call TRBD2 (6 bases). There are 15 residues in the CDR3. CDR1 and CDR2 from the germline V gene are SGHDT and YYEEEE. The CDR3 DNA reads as TGTGCCAGTAGCTTGGGGGAGGAGAACTACTACGAGCAGTACGTC. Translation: CASSLGEENYYEQYV.

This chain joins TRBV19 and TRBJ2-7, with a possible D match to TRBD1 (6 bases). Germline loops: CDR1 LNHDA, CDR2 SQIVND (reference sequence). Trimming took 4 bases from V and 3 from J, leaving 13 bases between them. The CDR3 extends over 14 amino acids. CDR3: CASSSHTGYYEQYF. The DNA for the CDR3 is TGTGCCAGTAGTAGCCATACAGGGTACTACGAGCAGTACTTC.

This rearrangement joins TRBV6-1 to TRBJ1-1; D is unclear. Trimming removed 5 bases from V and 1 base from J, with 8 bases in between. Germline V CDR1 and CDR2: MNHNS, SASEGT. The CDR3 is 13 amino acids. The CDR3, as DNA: TGTGCCAGCAGTAGCAATGAGAACACTGAAGCTTTCTTT. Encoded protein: CASSSNENTEAFF.

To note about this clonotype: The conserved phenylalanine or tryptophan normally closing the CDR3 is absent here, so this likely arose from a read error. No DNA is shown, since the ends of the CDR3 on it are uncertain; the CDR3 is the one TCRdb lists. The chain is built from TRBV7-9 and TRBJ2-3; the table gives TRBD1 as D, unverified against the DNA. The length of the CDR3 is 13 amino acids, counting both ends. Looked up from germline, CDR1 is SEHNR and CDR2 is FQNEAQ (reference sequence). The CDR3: CASSLVPGEPLFG.

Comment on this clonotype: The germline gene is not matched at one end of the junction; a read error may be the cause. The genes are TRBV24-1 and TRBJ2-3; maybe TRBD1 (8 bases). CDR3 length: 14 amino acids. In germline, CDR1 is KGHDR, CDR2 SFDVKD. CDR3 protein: CATGTGGGPDEQFF. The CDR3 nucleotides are TGTGCCACCGGGACAGGCGGGGGTCCGGATGAGCAGTTTTTC.

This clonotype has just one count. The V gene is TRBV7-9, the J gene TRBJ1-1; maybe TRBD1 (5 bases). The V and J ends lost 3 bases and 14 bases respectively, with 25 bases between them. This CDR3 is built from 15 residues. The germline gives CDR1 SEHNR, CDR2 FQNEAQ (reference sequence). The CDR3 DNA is TGTGCCAGCAGCTTGTCCAATCTGGGGCAGCAAGAGACCTTCTTT. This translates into CASSLSNLGQQETFF.

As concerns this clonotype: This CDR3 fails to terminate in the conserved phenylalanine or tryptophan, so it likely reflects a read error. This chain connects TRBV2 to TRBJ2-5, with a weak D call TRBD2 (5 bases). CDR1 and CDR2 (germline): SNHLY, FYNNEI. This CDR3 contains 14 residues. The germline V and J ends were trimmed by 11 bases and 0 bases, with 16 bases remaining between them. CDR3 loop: CAYGVAAYQETQYV. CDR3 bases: TGTGCCTACGGGGTCGCGGCGTACCAAGAGACCCAGTACGTC.

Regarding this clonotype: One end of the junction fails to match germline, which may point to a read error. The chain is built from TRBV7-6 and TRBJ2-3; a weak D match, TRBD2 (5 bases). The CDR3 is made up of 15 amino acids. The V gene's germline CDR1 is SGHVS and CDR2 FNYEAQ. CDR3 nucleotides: TGCGCCAGCAGCTTAGATTTCGAGGGCAGTTTTTACGAGTATTTT. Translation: CASSLDFEGSFYEYF.

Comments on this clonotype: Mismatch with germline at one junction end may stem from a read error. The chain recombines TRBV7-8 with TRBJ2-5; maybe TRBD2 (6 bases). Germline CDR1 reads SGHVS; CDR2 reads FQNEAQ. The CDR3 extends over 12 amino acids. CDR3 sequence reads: CAGRGDRETKYF. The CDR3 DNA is TGTGCCGGAAGGGGTGATCGGGAGACCAAGTACTTT.

The chain's CDR3 is CASSLASFYNKQYF. The CDR3 nucleotides are TGTGCCAGCAGTTTGGCGTCATTCTACAATAAGCAGTATTTT. The chain couples TRBV2 to TRBJ2-3; D gene ambiguous. Germline assignment: CDR1 SNHLY and CDR2 FYNNEI. Trimming stripped 5 bases from V and 11 bases from J, with 20 bases between. The CDR3 sequence is 14 residues long.

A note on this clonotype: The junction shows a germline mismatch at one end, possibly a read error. This CDR3 reads CASSGGGANTDTQF. CDR3 sequence (DNA): TGTGCCAGCAGTGGGGGGGGGGCTAACACAGATACGCAGTTC. V is TRBV7-9 and J is TRBJ2-7, with TRBD2 as a possible D gene (7 bases). Germline CDR1 is SEHNR and CDR2 is FQNEAQ (reference sequence). This CDR3 has 14 residues.

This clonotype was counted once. This CDR3 is CASSLERDGAGGYTF. CDR3 nucleotides: TGTGCCAGCAGCTTGGAGAGGGACGGCGCAGGGGGCTACACCTTC. The V call is TRBV5-6, the J call TRBJ1-2; a weak D match, TRBD1 (5 bases). The CDR3 contains 15 residues. From germline, CDR1 is SGHDT and CDR2 YYEEEE. V was shortened by 0 bases and J by 8 bases, with 17 bases between the two germline ends.

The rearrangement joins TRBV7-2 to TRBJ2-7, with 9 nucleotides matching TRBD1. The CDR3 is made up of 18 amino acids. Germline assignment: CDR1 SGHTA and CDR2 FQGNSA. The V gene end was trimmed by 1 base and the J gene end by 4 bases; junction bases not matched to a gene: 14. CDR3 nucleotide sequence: TGTGCCAGCAGCTTAGTATTACAGGGGGCCATGGCTACATACGAGCAGTACGTC. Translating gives CASSLVLQGAMATYEQYV.

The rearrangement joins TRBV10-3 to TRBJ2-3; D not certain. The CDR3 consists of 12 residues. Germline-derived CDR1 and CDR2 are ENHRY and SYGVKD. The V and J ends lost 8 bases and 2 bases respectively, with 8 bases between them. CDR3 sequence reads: CAILRYTDTQYF. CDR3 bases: TGTGCCATCCTTCGATACACAGATACGCAGTATTTT.

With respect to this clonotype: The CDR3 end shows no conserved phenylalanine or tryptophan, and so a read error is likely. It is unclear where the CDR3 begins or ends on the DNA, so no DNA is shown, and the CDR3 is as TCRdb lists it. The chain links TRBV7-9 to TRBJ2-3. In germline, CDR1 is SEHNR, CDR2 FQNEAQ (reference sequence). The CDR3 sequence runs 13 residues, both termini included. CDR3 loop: CASGVGGTDAEYV.

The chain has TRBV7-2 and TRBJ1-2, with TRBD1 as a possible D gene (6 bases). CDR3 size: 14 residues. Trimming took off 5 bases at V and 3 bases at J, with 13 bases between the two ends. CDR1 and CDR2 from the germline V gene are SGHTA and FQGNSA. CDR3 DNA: TGTGCCAGCAGCCCGGGGGGGCTTGACTATGGCTACACCTTC. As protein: CASSPGGLDYGYTF.

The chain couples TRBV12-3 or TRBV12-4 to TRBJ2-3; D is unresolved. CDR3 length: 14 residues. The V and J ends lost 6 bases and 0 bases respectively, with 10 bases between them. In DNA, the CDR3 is TGTGCCAGCAGGGCCGCATCTAGCACAGATACGCAGTATTTT. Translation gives CASRAASSTDTQYF.

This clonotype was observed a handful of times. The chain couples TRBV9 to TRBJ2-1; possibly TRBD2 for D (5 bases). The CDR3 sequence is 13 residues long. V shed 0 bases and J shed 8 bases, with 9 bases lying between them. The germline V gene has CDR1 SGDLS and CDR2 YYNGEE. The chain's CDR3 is CASSVATRDEQFF. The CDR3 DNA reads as TGTGCCAGCAGCGTAGCTACGAGGGATGAGCAGTTCTTC.

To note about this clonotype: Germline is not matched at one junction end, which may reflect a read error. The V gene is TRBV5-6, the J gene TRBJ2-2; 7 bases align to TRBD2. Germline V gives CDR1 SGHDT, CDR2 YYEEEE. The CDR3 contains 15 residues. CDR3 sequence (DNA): TGCGCCAGCAGCTTGGTGGGGCGGGGGTCCGGGGAGCTGTTTTTT. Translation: CASSLVGRGSGELFF.

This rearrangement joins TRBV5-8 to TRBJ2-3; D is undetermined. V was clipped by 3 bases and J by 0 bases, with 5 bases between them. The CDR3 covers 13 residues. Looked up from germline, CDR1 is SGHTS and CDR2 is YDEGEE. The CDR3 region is CASSYGSTDTQYF. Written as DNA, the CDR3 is TGTGCCAGCAGCTACGGGAGCACAGATACGCAGTATTTT.

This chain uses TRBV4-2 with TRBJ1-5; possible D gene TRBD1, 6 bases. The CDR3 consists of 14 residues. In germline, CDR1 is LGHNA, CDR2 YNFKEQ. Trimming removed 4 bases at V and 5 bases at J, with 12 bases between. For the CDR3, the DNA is TGTGCCAGCAGCCCGCTCGGACAGTATCAGCCCCAGCATTTT. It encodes CASSPLGQYQPQHF.

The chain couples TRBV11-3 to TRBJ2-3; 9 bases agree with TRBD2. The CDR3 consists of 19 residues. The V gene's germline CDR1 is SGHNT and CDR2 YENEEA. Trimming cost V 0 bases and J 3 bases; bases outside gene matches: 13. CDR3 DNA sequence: TGTGCCAGCAGCTTAGATCTGACAGCGGGGGGATACGGGACAGATACGCAGTATTTT. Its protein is CASSLDLTAGGYGTDTQYF.

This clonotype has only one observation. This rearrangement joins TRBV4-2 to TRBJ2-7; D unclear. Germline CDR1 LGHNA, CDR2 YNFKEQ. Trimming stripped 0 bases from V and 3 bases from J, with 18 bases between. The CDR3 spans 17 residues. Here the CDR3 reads CASSQDMTAYSGYEQYF. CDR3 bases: TGTGCCAGCAGCCAAGATATGACGGCTTACTCCGGCTACGAGCAGTACTTC.

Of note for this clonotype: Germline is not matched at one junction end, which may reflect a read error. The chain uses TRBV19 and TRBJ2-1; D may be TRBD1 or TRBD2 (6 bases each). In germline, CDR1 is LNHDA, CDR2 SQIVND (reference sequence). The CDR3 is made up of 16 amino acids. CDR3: CASSMGGGNYKDELFF. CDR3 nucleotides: TGTGCCAGCAGTATGGGGGGCGGAAACTATAAGGATGAGTTGTTCTTC.

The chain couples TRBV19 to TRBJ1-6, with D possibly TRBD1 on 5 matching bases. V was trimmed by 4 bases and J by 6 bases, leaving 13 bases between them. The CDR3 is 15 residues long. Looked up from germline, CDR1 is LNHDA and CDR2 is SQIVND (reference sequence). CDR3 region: CASSTSGTFNSPLHF. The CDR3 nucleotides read TGTGCCAGTAGTACCTCCGGGACTTTTAATTCACCCCTCCACTTT.

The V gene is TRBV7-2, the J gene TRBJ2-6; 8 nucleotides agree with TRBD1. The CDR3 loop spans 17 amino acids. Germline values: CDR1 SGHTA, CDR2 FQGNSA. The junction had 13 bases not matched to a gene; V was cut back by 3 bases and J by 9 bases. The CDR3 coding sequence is TGTGCCAGCAGCTTGGCAGGGGGCGCCGACTATGGCAACGTCCTGACTTTC. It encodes CASSLAGGADYGNVLTF.

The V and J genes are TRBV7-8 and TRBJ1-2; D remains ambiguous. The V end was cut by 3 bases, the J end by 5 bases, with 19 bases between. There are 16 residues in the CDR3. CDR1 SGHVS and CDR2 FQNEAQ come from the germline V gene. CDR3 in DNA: TGTGCCAGCAGCTTGGAGAGAGGCGCGGATGCATATGGCTACACCTTC. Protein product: CASSLERGADAYGYTF.